Listed below are T cell receptor beta chains from one sample, sequenced in a study of blood T cells in healthy people across ages. TCRdb used MiXCR to reprocess the 5' RACE reads, holding one entry per CDR3 protein. The table lists 730,000 or so distinct CDR3 sequences, around two fifths of them singletons. The sample comprised blood. These receptor sequences come from an older man in good health. CDR3s leave out the opening cysteine and the closing phenylalanine or tryptophan. Each record gives: clone size, V gene, CDR3 protein. Only part of the rows carry a size: once, few, many, or a class if the clone is expanded.

>.|TRBV7-2
ASSLGGSYSEAF
>.|TRBV11-1
ASSLGQTSYDEQF
>few|TRBV30
AWRPEAF
>many|TRBV7-2
ASSRGLNQPQH
>.|TRBV7-2
ASSLVTSGSTDTQY
>few|TRBV6-6
ASNPNRRSGANVLT
>few|TRBV7-9
ASILKGGASIDTQY
>.|TRBV7-9
ASSPEATEAF
>.|TRBV11-2
ASSRNRAGANVLT
>.|TRBV7-9
ASSTLGDTQY
>.|TRBV5-1
ASSISGSQETQY
>.|TRBV2
ASSDKGLAAYNEQF
>.|TRBV20-1
SARDQGNSGGQETQY
>few|TRBV7-2
ASSGGAKNIQY
>few|TRBV12-3/TRBV12-4
ASSYTGGETQY
>.|TRBV28
ASSPRAAMNSPLH
>.|TRBV5-1
ASTNPKGEGPYEQY
>many|TRBV29-1
SVVEGGETQY
>few|TRBV28
ASSLGTGLGYEQY
>once|TRBV19
ASSRADRVSHLH
>many|TRBV7-9
ASSLASGFRYGYT
>.|TRBV7-2
ASSLAGLAEKQY
>.|TRBV20-1
SARPDDTDTQY
>.|TRBV24-1
ATPGDKRQGFYNEQF
>.|TRBV5-1
ASSAGQGGNQPQH
>.|TRBV11-2
ASSLGRTSGRGTDTQY
>.|TRBV7-9
ASSLATGNYNSPLH
>.|TRBV7-2
ASSPGWGGFSGNTIY
>.|TRBV4-2
ASSPQGLAGPSRADTQY
>.|TRBV6-2/TRBV6-3
ASRSGTEETQY
>few|TRBV3-1
ASSQELRVPPYEQY
>.|TRBV7-2
ASSKAGRAETQY
>many|TRBV29-1
SVELAKNIQY
>few|TRBV11-3
ASSQSPGPTETQY
>.|TRBV20-1
SAPQGAKGYT
>.|TRBV6-2/TRBV6-3
ASSSLAPGGTDTQY
>.|TRBV15
ATSRDPPGGFYNEQF
>.|TRBV5-1
ASSFGQGSPLH